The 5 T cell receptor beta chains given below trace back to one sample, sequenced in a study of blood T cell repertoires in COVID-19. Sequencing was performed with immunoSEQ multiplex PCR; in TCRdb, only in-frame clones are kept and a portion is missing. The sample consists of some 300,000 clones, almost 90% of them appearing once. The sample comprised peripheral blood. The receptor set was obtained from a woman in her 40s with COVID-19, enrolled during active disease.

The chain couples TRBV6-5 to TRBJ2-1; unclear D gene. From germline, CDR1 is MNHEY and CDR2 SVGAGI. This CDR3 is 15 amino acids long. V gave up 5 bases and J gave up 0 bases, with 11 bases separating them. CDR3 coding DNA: TGTGCCAGCAGTCGACTCCGTAGCTCCTACAATGAGCAGTTCTTC. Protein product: CASSRLRSSYNEQFF.

The CDR3: CASSIQDPSTDTQYF. DNA for the CDR3: TGCGCCAGCAGCATACAGGACCCTAGCACAGATACGCAGTATTTT. The V and J genes are TRBV5-1 and TRBJ2-3; D may be TRBD1 (5 bases). Trimming took 4 bases from V and 0 from J, leaving 12 bases between them. Germline assignment: CDR1 SGHRS and CDR2 YFSETQ. This CDR3 has 15 amino acids.

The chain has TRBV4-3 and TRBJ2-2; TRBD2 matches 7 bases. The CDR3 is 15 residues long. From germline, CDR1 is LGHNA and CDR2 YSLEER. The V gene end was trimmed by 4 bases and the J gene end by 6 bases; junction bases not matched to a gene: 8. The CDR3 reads CASSPYGGRAGELFF. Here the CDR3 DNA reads TGCGCCAGCAGCCCCTATGGCGGGAGAGCCGGGGAGCTGTTTTTT.

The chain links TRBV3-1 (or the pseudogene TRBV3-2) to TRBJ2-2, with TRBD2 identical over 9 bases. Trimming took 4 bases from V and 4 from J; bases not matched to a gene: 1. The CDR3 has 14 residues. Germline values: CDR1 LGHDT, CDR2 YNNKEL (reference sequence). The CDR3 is CASSLSGGTGELFF. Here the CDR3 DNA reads TGTGCCAGCAGCCTTAGCGGGGGCACCGGGGAGCTGTTTTTT.

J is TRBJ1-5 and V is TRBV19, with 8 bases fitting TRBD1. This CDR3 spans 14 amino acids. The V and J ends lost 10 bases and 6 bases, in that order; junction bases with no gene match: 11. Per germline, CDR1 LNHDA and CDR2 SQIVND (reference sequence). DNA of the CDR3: TGTGCCACCTCAGCCGACAGGGGCACTCAGCCCCAGCATTTT. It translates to CATSADRGTQPQHF.